Listed below are T cell receptor beta chains from one sample, sequenced in a study of CD8 T cells in ankylosing spondylitis. TCRdb re-called the 5' RACE reads with MiXCR, one entry per CDR3 protein. The data contain a few hundred thousand distinct CDR3 sequences, 20% to 25% of them singletons. The sample taken for sequencing was blood, either unsorted or a sorted T cell fraction (not recorded which). These receptors were taken from a male donor with ankylosing spondylitis. Each CDR3 is given with its conserved first and last residue. A D gene is named only where the DNA matches it firmly. Part of the rows lack a size; the others show once, few, many or a class for expanded clones.

D gene,J gene,V gene,clone size,CDR3 protein,CDR3 DNA
NA,TRBJ1-3,TRBV9,many,CASSVEGAGNTIYF,TGTGCCAGCAGCGTAGAAGGGGCTGGAAACACCATATATTTT
TRBD2,TRBJ2-3,TRBV6-1,NA,CASSRSLGEGPDTQYF,TGTGCCAGCTCTCGTAGTTTAGGGGAGGGCCCAGATACGCAGTATTTT
NA,TRBJ1-6,TRBV13,NA,CASTEFSGSPLHF,TGTGCCAGCACGGAGTTTAGTGGCTCACCCCTCCACTTT
TRBD2,TRBJ2-1,TRBV7-6,NA,CASSLSGRAGDEQFF,TGTGCCAGCAGCCTCAGCGGGAGGGCTGGCGATGAGCAGTTCTTC
TRBD1,TRBJ1-2,TRBV4-3,NA,CASSLTTGASNYGYTF,TGCGCCAGCAGCTTAACGACAGGGGCGTCTAACTATGGCTACACCTTC
NA,TRBJ1-4,TRBV4-3,NA,CASSQGPTAEKLFF,TGCGCCAGCAGCCAAGGCCCCACAGCTGAAAAACTGTTTTTT
TRBD2,TRBJ2-1,TRBV5-1,few,CASGGQKPGLAVSDEQFF,TGCGCCAGCGGCGGACAGAAGCCGGGACTAGCTGTGTCGGATGAGCAGTTCTTC
TRBD1,TRBJ2-7,TRBV10-3,NA,CAIRGTGGSYEQYF,TGTGCCATCAGAGGGACAGGGGGCTCCTACGAGCAGTACTTC
NA,TRBJ2-3,TRBV18,NA,CASSPVGVLGDTQYF,TGTGCCAGCTCACCGGTGGGAGTGTTGGGAGATACGCAGTATTTT
NA,TRBJ2-7,TRBV20-1,NA,CSALPAGPYEQYF,TGCAGTGCTCTGCCCGCGGGGCCCTACGAGCAGTACTTC
TRBD2,TRBJ2-1,TRBV19,NA,CASSILAGDGEQFF,TGTGCCAGTAGTATCCTAGCGGGAGATGGTGAGCAGTTCTTC
NA,TRBJ2-1,TRBV7-6,few,CASSTRSMATGGNEQFF,TGTGCCAGCAGCACCAGGAGTATGGCGACTGGGGGCAATGAGCAGTTCTTC
NA,TRBJ1-1,TRBV5-1,NA,CASSGPGDTEAFF,TGCGCCAGCAGCGGCCCAGGGGATACTGAAGCTTTCTTT
NA,TRBJ1-5,TRBV5-1,few,CASSLVSTDQPQHF,TGCGCCAGCAGCTTGGTTTCGACAGATCAGCCCCAGCATTTT
TRBD1,TRBJ2-3,TRBV14,NA,CASSLWTGADTQYF,TGTGCCAGCAGCCTTTGGACAGGGGCAGATACGCAGTATTTT
NA,TRBJ2-7,TRBV27,few,CASSLAPQGLGYEQYF,TGTGCCAGCAGTTTAGCCCCTCAGGGATTGGGCTACGAGCAGTACTTC
NA,TRBJ2-3,TRBV15,NA,CATSRGGHDTQYF,TGTGCCACCAGCAGAGGAGGACACGATACGCAGTATTTT
TRBD2,TRBJ2-3,TRBV2,NA,CASSARLAGADTQYF,TGTGCCAGCAGCGCCAGACTAGCGGGAGCGGATACGCAGTATTTT
NA,TRBJ2-6,TRBV18,few,CASSPTTSSGANVLTF,TGTGCCAGCTCACCAACGACGTCCTCTGGGGCCAACGTCCTGACTTTC
TRBD2,TRBJ2-1,TRBV15,few,CATSRPGTRSPRRSYNEQFF,TGTGCCACCAGCAGACCCGGGACTAGGTCACCCCGGCGATCCTACAATGAGCAGTTCTTC
TRBD1,TRBJ2-1,TRBV28,NA,CASSFETGGFQSSYNEQFF,TGTGCCAGCAGTTTTGAGACAGGGGGCTTTCAAAGCTCCTACAATGAGCAGTTCTTC
TRBD1,TRBJ2-3,TRBV15,NA,CATSSQGASTDTQYF,TGTGCCACCAGCAGCCAGGGGGCCAGCACAGATACGCAGTATTTT
NA,TRBJ1-5,TRBV12-3/TRBV12-4,few,CASSMTRRPNQPQHF,TGTGCCAGCAGTATGACACGTCGGCCTAATCAGCCCCAGCATTTT
NA,TRBJ2-1,TRBV12-3/TRBV12-4,NA,CASSLGTTHNEQFF,TGTGCCAGCAGTTTAGGCACTACCCACAATGAGCAGTTCTTC
NA,TRBJ2-7,TRBV6-2/TRBV6-3,few,CASSRDGGIGYEQYF,TGTGCCAGCAGCAGGGATGGCGGGATTGGCTACGAGCAGTACTTC
TRBD1,TRBJ1-2,TRBV7-9,NA,CASSHVQGAYYGYTF,TGTGCCAGCTCCCACGTACAGGGGGCATACTATGGCTACACCTTC
TRBD2,TRBJ2-5,TRBV20-1,few,CSGTPGTRAQETQYF,TGCAGTGGAACCCCCGGGACTAGGGCCCAAGAGACCCAGTACTTC
NA,TRBJ1-1,TRBV9,NA,CASSVALQTEAFF,TGTGCCAGCAGCGTAGCCCTTCAGACTGAAGCTTTCTTT
NA,TRBJ2-1,TRBV14,few,CASSQGNYNEQFF,TGTGCCAGCAGCCAAGGGAACTACAATGAGCAGTTCTTC
TRBD1,TRBJ2-1,TRBV4-3,few,CASSLRTGVASSYNEQFF,TGCGCCAGCAGCTTACGTACAGGGGTGGCCAGCTCCTACAATGAGCAGTTCTTC
TRBD2,TRBJ2-2,TRBV11-2,NA,CASSLSVAGVYNTGELFF,TGTGCCAGCAGCCTTTCCGTGGCGGGAGTCTATAACACCGGGGAGCTGTTTTTT
NA,TRBJ2-3,TRBV18,few,CASSPNSGTYNTDTQYF,TGTGCCAGCTCACCGAATTCCGGGACGTACAACACAGATACGCAGTATTTT
TRBD2,TRBJ2-2,TRBV9,NA,CASSVVTSGKAGELFF,TGTGCCAGCAGCGTAGTGACTAGCGGGAAAGCCGGGGAGCTGTTTTTT
NA,TRBJ1-1,TRBV20-1,NA,CSAPRGVSDFTEAFF,TGCAGTGCTCCGCGCGGGGTTAGTGATTTCACTGAAGCTTTCTTT
TRBD1,TRBJ2-1,TRBV5-1,NA,CASSSGQRNEQFF,TGCGCCAGCAGCTCGGGACAGAGGAATGAGCAGTTCTTC
NA,TRBJ2-1,TRBV5-8,NA,CASSLSGGHEQFF,TGTGCCAGCAGCTTGTCAGGTGGGCATGAGCAGTTCTTC
NA,TRBJ2-1,TRBV7-9,few,CASSLPTGEQFF,TGTGCCAGCAGCTTACCGACCGGAGAGCAGTTCTTC
NA,TRBJ2-3,TRBV24-1,few,CATSVPATSKPDTQYF,TGTGCCACCAGTGTTCCGGCGACTAGTAAGCCAGATACGCAGTATTTT
TRBD1,TRBJ1-1,TRBV29-1,few,CSVPGQGGMNTEAFF,TGCAGCGTTCCGGGACAGGGGGGGATGAACACTGAAGCTTTCTTT
NA,TRBJ1-1,TRBV10-3,NA,CAISEGVYLGTEAFF,TGTGCCATCAGTGAGGGGGTGTATCTAGGGACTGAAGCTTTCTTT
TRBD1,TRBJ1-3,TRBV20-1,NA,CSALGQLKNTIYF,TGCAGTGCGCTGGGACAGCTAAAAAACACCATATATTTT